This record covers a single T cell receptor beta chain. Its antigen is undetermined. Using quantitative 5'-RACE with molecular barcodes, the authors made TCR beta libraries. TCRdb reprocessed the 5' RACE reads via MiXCR and lists one record per CDR3 protein. Of around 130,000 distinct CDR3 sequences in the sample, roughly a sixth were seen once. This entry belongs to a study of CD8 T cells in ankylosing spondylitis. The CDR3 totals 13 residues. V dropped 6 bases and J dropped 1 base, with 9 bases sitting between them. Study outcomes and limitations: In ankylosing spondylitis blood, a motif of roughly eight highly homologous TCR beta variants appeared characteristic. Within matched ankylosing spondylitis synovial fluid, disease-linked clones were reportedly significantly enriched.

This sequence originates from a male donor with ankylosing spondylitis. This chain links TRBV12-3 or TRBV12-4 with TRBJ1-1, with D perhaps matching TRBD1 (5 bases). Source material: blood, either unsorted or a sorted T cell fraction (not recorded which). CDR3 loop: CASSPTENTEAFF. DNA of the CDR3: TGTGCCAGCAGCCCGACAGAGAACACTGAAGCTTTCTTT.